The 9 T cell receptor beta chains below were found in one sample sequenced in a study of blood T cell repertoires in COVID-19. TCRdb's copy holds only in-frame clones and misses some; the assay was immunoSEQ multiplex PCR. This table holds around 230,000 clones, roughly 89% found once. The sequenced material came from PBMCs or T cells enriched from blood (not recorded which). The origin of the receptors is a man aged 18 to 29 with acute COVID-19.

CDR3 in amino acids: CAISDGGVNEQFF. In nucleotides, the CDR3 is TGTGCCATCAGTGATGGGGGGGTCAATGAGCAGTTCTTC. The V and J genes are TRBV10-3 and TRBJ2-1; 7 nucleotides line up with TRBD2. V shed 3 bases and J 6 bases; nucleotides not matched to a gene: 2. The CDR3 totals 13 residues. Germline loops: CDR1 ENHRY, CDR2 SYGVKD.

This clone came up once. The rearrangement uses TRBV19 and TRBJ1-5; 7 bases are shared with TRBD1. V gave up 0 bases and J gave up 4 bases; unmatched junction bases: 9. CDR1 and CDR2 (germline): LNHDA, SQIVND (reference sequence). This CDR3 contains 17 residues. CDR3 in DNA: TGTGCCAGTAGTATAGATGTCAGGGGGGTTGGGAATCAGCCCCAGCATTTT. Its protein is CASSIDVRGVGNQPQHF.

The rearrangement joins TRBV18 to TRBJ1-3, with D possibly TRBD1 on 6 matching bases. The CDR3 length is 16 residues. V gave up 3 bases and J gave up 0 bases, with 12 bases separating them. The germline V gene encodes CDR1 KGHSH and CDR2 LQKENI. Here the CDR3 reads CASSPGQSNSGNTIYF. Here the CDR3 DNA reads TGTGCCAGCTCACCTGGACAGAGCAACTCTGGAAACACCATATATTTT.

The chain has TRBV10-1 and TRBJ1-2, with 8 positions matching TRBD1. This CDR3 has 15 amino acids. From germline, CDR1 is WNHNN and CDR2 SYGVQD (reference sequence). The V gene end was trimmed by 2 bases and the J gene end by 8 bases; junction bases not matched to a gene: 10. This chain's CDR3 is CASSESPTGVGGYTF. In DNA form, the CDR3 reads TGCGCCAGCAGTGAGAGCCCGACAGGGGTGGGAGGCTACACCTTC.

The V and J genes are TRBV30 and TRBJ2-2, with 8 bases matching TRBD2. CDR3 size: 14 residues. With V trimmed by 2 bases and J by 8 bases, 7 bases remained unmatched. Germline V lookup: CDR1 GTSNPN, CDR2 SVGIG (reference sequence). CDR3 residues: CAWSTSGRSGELFF. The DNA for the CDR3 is TGTGCCTGGAGTACTAGCGGAAGGTCGGGGGAGCTGTTTTTT.

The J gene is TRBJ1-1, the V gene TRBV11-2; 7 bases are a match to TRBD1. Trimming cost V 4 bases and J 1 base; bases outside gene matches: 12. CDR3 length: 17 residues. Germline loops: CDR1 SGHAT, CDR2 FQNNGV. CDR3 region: CASSSGGQNDWNTEAFF. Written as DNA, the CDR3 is TGTGCCAGCAGCTCCGGGGGACAGAATGATTGGAACACTGAAGCTTTCTTT.

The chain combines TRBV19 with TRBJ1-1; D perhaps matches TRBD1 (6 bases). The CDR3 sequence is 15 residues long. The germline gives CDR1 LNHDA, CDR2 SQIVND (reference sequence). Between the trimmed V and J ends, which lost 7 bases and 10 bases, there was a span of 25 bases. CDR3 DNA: TGTGCCAGTACCCAGGATCCTTTTTATTTAGGGGGAGCTTTCTTT. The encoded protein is CASTQDPFYLGGAFF.

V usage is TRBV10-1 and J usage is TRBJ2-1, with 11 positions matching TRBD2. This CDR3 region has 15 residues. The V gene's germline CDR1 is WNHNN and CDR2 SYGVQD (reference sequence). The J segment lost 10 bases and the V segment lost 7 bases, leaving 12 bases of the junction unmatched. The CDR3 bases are TGCGCCAGCAATTCTAGCGGGAGGCCAGCAGGGGAGCAGTTCTTC. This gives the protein CASNSSGRPAGEQFF.

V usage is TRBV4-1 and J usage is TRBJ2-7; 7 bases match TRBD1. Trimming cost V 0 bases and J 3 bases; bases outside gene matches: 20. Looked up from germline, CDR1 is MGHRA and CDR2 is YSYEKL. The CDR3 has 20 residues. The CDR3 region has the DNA TGCGCCAGCAGCCAAGATTTGTGGTTGGGGCCCGGGACAGCAAACTACGAGCAGTACTTC. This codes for CASSQDLWLGPGTANYEQYF.